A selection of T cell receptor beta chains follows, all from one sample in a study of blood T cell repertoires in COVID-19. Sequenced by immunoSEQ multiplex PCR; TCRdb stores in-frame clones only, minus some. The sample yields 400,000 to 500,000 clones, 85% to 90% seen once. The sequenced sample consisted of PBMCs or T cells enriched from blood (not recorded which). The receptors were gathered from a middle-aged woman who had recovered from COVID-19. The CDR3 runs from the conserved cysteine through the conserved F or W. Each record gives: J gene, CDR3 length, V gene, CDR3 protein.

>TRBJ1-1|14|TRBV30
CAWSLTGLYTEAFF
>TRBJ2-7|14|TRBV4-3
CASSQSFSGREQYF
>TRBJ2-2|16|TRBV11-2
CASSRTRIVSTGELFF
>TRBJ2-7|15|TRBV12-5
CASASPTSGRDEQYF
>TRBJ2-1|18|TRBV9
CASSVDPLVRDFYNEQFF
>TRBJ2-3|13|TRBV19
CASSKQGTDTQYF
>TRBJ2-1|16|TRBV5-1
CASSLLAGGTNNEQFF
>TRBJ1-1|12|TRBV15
CATSLPETEAFF
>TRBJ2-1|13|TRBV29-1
CSVVGDRGNEQFF
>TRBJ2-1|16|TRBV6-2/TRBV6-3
CASSYTSGSSSNEQFF
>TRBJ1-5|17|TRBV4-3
CASSQAWDSAGNQPQHF
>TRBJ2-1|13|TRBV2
CANSGLAGGGQFF
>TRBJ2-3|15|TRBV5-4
CASTSEWERTDTQYF
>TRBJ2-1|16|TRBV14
CASSRHKLAVFNEQFF
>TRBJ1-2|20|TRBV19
CASSTLRTRDRGSVDYGYTF
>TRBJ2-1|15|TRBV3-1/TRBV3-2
CASSPASGSHNEQFF
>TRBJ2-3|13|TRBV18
CASSPTSTDTQYF
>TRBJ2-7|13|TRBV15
CATEEDLTYEQYF
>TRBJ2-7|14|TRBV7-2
CASSLVGGGYEQYF
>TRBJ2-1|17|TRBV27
CASSLSLGEAFLNEQFF
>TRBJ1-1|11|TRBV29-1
CSVEQDGEAFF
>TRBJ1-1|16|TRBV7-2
CASSFAIGGGATEAFF
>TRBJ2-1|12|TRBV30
CAWSVDSGEQFF
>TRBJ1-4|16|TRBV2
CAMGVASDRDHEKLFF
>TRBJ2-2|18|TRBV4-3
CASSHLLAGEGNTGELFF
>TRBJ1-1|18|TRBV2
CASSEYGRFHVVNTEAFF
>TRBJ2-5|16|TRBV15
CATSRELAHPQETQYF
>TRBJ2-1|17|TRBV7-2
CASSLGLAGGPWDEQFF
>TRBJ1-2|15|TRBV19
CASSRDRGVSNGYTF
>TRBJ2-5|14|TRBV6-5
CASSRGGQEETQYF
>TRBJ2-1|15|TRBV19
CASSISSGGFNEQFF
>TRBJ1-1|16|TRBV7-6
CASSFSQGPSSTEAFF
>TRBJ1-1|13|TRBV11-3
CASSFTGNTEAFF
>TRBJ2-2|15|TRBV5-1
CASSLRTSATGELFF
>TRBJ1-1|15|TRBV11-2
CASSLGGGALAEAFF
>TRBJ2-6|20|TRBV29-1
CSVEFQGGQLKHSGANVLTF
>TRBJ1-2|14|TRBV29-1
CSVDWDRGMDGYTF
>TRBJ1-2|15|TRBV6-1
CASSDMGQGSYGYTF
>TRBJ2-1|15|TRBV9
CASSYGGLSYNEQFF
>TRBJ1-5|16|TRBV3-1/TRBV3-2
CASSPGVQGINQPQHF
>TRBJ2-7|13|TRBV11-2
CASSLGLTYEQYF
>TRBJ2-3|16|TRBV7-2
CASSPGLAGGTDTQYF
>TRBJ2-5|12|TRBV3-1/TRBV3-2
CASSQGGRPQYF
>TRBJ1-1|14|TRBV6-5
CASSPSTGETEAFF
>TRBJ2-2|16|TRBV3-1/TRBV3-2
CASSPRGGSVPGELFF
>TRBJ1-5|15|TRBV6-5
CASSSGTNSNQPQHF
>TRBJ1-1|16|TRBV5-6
CASSLVQGITDTEAFF
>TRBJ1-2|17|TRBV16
CASSQWTGQSGNYGYTF
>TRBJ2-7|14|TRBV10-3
CAIRGESGGYEQYF
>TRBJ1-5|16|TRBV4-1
CASSQATGLINQPQHF
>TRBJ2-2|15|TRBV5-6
CASSLATMNTGELFF
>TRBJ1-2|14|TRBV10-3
CAISPRGDGYGYTF
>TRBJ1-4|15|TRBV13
CASSTRQGGNEKLFF